This T cell receptor beta chain was documented in a study of vaccination and CD4 T cells after COVID-19 (dated by TCRdb to 2022 to 2024). Regarding the complete study: Every convalescent patient had a positive nasal swab PCR test for SARS-CoV-2, with mild disease in nine patients and severe disease in one. Post-COVID blood samples were collected from convalescent patients a median of approximately 93 days after diagnosis, with a range of about 30 to 161 days. The cultures were stimulated with overlapping spike peptide pools from SARS-CoV-2 and from the common cold coronaviruses HCoV-NL63, HCoV-OC43 and HCoV-229E. Post-vaccine blood samples were collected a median of around 10 weeks after the second vaccine dose, ranging from roughly 13 to 250 days. In under twelve COVID-19 convalescent patients and 4 infection-naive healthy vaccine recipients, researchers compared the spike-specific CD4+ TCR repertoire from before mRNA vaccination with the repertoire from after. The convalescent cohort included six males and four females, with two Hispanic individuals, seven Caucasians, two Asians and one multiracial person. Participants got two doses of the Pfizer-BioNTech BNT162b2 vaccine (n=8) or two doses of the Moderna mRNA-1273 vaccine (n=2). In control cultures, a CEFX viral epitope pool was used as positive control, an HIV-1 Nef peptide pool was used as negative control, or no peptide was added. On the study overall, not on this receptor specifically: Only a relatively small number of convalescent patients were included in the study, and early timepoints following natural infection were not analyzed. Among convalescent patients, a median about 90% of the SARS-CoV-2-reactive clones seen after vaccination appeared only after vaccination, which suggests priming specific to the vaccine. Nearly all vaccine-specific clones in convalescent patients (304 of 307) were mono-reactive for SARS-CoV-2 spike rather than cross-reactive with common cold coronaviruses. Although the median number of SARS-CoV-2-reactive clonotypes went up from 20 to 25 after infection to around 39 after vaccination, the increase was not significant.

The treatment or condition label corresponds to: roughly ten-day PBMC culture with coronavirus spike peptide pools or control peptides (ViraFEST assay). The ViraFEST assay, used in the study, expanded antigen-specific T cells with peptide pools and then identified the expanded clonotypes through TCR sequencing. The positive SARS-CoV-2 PCR tests of the convalescent patients were dated from March to December 2020, before the Alpha, Beta and Delta variants emerged in the United States. Some 2 million PBMCs per well were cultured in IMDM with approximately 5% human AB serum and 8 to 10 IU/ml IL-2, plus 10 ug/ml peptide pools. On days 3 and 7, half of the culture medium was replaced with fresh IL-2-containing medium. After more than 8 days of culture, CD4+ T cells were isolated by negative selection using the EasySep CD4+ T cell isolation kit. Ficoll-Paque Plus gradient centrifugation was used to isolate PBMCs from whole blood, and the isolated PBMCs were then either used fresh or cryopreserved at -140C. Each culture condition was generally run in triplicate wells.

In its sample, this clonotype was seen a few times. The antigen this receptor binds is unknown. Per-base quality was not reported, and no clone a single base away is much larger than it. The library was made by PCR. At the Johns Hopkins FTIC core, DNA from the cultured CD4+ T cells underwent TCR sequencing with the Oncomine TCR Beta short-read assay. The QIAamp micro DNA kit was used to extract genomic DNA from the cultured CD4+ T cells. Oncomine TCR Beta libraries made from cultured CD4+ T cells were pooled using unique dual indexes and sequenced on an Illumina iSeq 100. The published analysis was carried out like this. Non-productive sequences were filtered out, and CDR3s that did not start with C, did not end with F or W, or were shorter than 7 amino acids were discarded. The MANAFEST web application identified antigen-specific clonotypes by comparing peptide-stimulated wells against reference wells and other culture wells. An FDR below 0.05, an odds ratio above 5, and a productive frequency above 0.1% in at least two of three replicate wells were required for clones to be considered positive. A clonotype counted as cross-reactive if it showed significant expansion both in the SARS-CoV-2 spike wells and in at least one common cold coronavirus spike condition. Levenshtein distances (stringdist) and unrooted phylogenetic trees (ape) in R version 3.6.1 were used to assess CDR3 homology. The public reads were reanalyzed by TCRdb: fastp trimming at Q25, MiXCR alignment, in-frame beta chains only. Each CDR3 protein gets just one entry, which takes the most common genes and DNA from the rows behind it. TCRdb, not the original authors, processed these V and J calls. The sample profile shows roughly 8,900 distinct CDR3 sequences; around 60% of them were found once. The ten largest clones capture 15% to 18% of the sample.

Reading the germline V gene (reference sequence) gives CDR1 DFQATT and CDR2 SNEGSKA. From V the trimming removes 5 bases and from J it removes 4 bases, while the gene matches leave 12 bases of the junction unaccounted for. Taken from cysteine to phenylalanine, the CDR3 has 16 residues. Left in the record is the CDR3 DNA by itself, 48 bases read in frame from the first base. The receptor's source is a human donor with COVID-19. The rearrangement joined TRBV20-1 to TRBJ2-2; 8 of the junction bases match TRBD2. Specimen: cultured CD4+ T cells from blood, collected after SARS-CoV-2 vaccination. The bases are TGCAGTGCTCACGATAGTCGGGGGGGCAGCACCGGGGAGCTGTTTTTT. It translates to CSAHDSRGGSTGELFF.